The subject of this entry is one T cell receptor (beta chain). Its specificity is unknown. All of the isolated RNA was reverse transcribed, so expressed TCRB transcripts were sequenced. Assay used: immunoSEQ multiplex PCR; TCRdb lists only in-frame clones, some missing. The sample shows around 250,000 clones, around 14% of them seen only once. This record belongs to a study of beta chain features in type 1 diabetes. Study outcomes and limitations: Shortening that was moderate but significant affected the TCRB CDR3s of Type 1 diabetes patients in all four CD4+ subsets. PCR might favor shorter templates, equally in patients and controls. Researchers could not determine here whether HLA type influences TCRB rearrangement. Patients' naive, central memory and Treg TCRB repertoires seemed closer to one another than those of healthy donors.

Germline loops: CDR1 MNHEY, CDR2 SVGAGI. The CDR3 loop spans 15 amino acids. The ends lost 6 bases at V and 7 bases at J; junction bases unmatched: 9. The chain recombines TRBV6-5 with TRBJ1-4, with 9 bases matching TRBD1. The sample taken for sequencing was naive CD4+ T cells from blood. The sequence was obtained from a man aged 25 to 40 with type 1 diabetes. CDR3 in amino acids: CASSDLGQGGEKLFF. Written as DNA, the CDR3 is TGTGCCAGCAGCGACCTGGGACAGGGTGGTGAAAAACTGTTTTTT.